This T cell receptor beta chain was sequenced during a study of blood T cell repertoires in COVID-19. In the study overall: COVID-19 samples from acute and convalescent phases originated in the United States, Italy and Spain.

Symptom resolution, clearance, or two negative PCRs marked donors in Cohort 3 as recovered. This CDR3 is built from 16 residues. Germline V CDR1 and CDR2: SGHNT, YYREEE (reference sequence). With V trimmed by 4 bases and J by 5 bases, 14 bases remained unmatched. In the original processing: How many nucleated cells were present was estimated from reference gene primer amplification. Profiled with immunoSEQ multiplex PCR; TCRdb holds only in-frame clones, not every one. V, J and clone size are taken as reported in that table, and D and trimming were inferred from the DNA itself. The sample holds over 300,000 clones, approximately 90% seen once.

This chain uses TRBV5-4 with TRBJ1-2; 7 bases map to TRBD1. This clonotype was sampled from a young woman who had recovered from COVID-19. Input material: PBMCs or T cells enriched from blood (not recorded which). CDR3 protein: CASSRNRGEAQYGYTF. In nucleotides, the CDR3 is TGTGCCAGCAGCCGAAACAGGGGTGAAGCTCAATATGGCTACACCTTC.